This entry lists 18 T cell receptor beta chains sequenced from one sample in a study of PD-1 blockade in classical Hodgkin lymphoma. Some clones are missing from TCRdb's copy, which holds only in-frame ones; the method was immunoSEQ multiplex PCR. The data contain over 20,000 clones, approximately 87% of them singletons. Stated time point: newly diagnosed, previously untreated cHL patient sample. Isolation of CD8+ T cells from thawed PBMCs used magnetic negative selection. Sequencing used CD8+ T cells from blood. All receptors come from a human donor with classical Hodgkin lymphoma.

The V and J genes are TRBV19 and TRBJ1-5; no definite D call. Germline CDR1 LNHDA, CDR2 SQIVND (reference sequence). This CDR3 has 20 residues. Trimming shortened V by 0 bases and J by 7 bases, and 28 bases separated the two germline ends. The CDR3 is CASSIDLRGSLGYGEQPQHF. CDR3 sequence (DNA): TGTGCCAGTAGTATAGATCTTAGAGGGTCCCTAGGTTATGGCGAACAGCCCCAGCATTTT.

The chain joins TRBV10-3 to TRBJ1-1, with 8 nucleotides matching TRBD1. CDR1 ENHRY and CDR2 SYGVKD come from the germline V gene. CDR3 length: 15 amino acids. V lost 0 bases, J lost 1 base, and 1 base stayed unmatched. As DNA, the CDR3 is TGTGCCATCAGTGAGTCGGACAGGGCGAACACTGAAGCTTTCTTT. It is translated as CAISESDRANTEAFF.

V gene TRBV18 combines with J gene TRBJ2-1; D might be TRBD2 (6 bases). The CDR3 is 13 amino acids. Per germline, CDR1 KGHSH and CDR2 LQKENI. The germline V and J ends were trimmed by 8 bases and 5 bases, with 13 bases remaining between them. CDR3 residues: CASEKEGHNEQFF. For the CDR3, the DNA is TGTGCCAGCGAAAAGGAGGGACACAATGAGCAGTTCTTC. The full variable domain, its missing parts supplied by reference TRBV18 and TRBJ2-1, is NAGVMQNPRHLVRRRGQEARLRCSPMKGHSHVYWYRQLPEEGLKFMVYLQKENIIDESGMPKERFSAEFPKEGPSILRIQQVVRGDSAAYFCASEKEGHNEQFFGPGTRLTVL.

The CDR3 here is CASSYGRSLNTEAFF. The CDR3 nucleotides are TGTGCCAGCAGTTACGGGAGAAGCCTGAACACTGAAGCTTTCTTT. The chain employs TRBV6-6 and TRBJ1-1; the D is unclear. The CDR3 consists of 15 residues. From germline, CDR1 is MNHNY and CDR2 SVGAGI (reference sequence). The V gene lost 2 bases and the J gene lost 0 bases, with 10 bases spanning the gap.

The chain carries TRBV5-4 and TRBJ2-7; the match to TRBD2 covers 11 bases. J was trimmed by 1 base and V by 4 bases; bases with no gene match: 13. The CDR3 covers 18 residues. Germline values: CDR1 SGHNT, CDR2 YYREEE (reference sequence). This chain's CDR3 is CASSPGRLAGGFSYEQYF. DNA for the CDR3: TGTGCCAGCAGCCCGGGGAGGCTAGCGGGGGGTTTTTCCTACGAGCAGTACTTC.

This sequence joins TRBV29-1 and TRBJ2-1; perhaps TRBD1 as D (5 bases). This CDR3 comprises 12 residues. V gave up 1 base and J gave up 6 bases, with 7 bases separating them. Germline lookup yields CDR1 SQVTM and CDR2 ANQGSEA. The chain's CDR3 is CSVEARVNEQFF. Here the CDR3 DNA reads TGCAGCGTTGAAGCCAGGGTCAATGAGCAGTTCTTC.

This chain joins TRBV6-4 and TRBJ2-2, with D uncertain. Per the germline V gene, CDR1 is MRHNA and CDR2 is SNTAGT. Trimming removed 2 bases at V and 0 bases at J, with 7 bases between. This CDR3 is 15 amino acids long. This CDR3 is CASSDQATNTGELFF. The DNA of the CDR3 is TGTGCCAGCAGTGACCAAGCAACGAACACCGGGGAGCTGTTTTTT.

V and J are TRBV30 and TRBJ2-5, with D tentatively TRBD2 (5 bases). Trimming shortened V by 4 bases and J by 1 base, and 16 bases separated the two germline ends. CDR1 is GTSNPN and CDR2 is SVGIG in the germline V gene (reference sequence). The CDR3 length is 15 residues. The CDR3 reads CAWNSGGSPQETQYF. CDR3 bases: TGTGCCTGGAATTCAGGAGGCTCCCCCCAAGAGACCCAGTACTTC.

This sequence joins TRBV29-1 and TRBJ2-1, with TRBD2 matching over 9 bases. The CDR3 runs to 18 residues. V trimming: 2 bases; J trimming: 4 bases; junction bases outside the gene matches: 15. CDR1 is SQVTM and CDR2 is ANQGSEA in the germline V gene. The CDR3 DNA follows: TGCAGCGTTGAATTCCTAGCGGGGTCAACAAGGGGTTACAATGAGCAGTTCTTC. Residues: CSVEFLAGSTRGYNEQFF.

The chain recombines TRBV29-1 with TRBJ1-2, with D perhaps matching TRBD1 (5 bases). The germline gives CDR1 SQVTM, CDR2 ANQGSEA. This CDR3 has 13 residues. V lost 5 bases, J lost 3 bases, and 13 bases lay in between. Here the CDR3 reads CSVWDGSYYGYTF. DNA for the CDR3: TGCAGCGTTTGGGACGGTTCGTACTATGGCTACACCTTC.

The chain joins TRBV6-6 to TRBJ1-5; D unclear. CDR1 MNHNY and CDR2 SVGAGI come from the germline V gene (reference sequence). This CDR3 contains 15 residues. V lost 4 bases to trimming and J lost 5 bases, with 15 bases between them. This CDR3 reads CASSFSDHQHQPQHF. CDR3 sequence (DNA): TGTGCCAGCAGTTTCTCGGACCACCAGCATCAGCCCCAGCATTTT.

The CDR3 region has the DNA TGTGCCAGCAGCCCCTCACCCGGGCCAGCTAACTATGGCTACACCTTC. It translates to CASSPSPGPANYGYTF. The chain combines TRBV5-4 with TRBJ1-2; D is unresolved. CDR3 length: 16 residues. Germline values: CDR1 SGHNT, CDR2 YYREEE (reference sequence). V gave up 4 bases and J gave up 0 bases, with 16 bases separating them.

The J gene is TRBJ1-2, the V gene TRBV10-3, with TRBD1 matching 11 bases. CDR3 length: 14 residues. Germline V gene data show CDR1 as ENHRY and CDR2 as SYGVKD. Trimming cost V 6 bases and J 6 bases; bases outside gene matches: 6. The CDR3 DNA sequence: TGTGCCATCAGGGTCGGACAGGGGGCGGATGGCTACACCTTC. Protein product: CAIRVGQGADGYTF.

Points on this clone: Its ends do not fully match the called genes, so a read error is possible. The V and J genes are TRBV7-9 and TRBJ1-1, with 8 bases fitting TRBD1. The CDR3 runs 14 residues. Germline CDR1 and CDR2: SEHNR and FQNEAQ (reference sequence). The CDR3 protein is CASSLASTGAEAFF. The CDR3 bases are TGTGCCAGCAGTTTAGCCTCGACAGGGGCTGAAGCTTTCTTT.

The CDR3, as DNA: TGCAGCGTCATACTGCATACGCAGTATTTT. Amino acids: CSVILHTQYF. The chain recombines TRBV29-1 with TRBJ2-3; D not resolved. V lost 6 bases and J lost 7, with 8 bases in between. In germline, CDR1 is SQVTM, CDR2 ANQGSEA. This CDR3 contains 10 residues.

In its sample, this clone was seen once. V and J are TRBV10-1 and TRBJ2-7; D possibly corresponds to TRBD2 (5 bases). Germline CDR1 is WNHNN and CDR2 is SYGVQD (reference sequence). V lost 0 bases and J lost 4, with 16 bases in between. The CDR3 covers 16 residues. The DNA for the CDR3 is TGCGCCAGCAGTGAGTCATTGGTGGGAGAGTGGTACGAGCAGTACTTC. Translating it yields CASSESLVGEWYEQYF.

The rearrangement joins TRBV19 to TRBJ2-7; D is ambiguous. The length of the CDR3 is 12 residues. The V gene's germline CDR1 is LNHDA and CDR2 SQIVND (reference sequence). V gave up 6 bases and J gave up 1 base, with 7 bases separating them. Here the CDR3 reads CASRGNSYEQYF. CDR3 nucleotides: TGTGCCAGTAGGGGGAATTCCTACGAGCAGTACTTC.

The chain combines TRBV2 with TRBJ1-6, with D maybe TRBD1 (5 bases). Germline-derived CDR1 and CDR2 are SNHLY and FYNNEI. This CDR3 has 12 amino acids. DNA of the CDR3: TGTGCTTGGCGGGGGGAGAGGACACCCCTCCACTTT. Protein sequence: CAWRGERTPLHF.